What follows describes a single TCR beta chain. This entry belongs to a study of CD8+ T cells in alopecia areata. Treatment in this sample: oral pan-JAK inhibitor, 5-10 mg twice daily. The germline gives CDR1 SQVTM, CDR2 ANQGSEA. The V gene lost 4 bases and the J gene lost 0 bases, with 13 bases spanning the gap. This CDR3 has 16 residues. Sequencing used cDNA as its template, made by extracting RNA and reverse transcribing it. Produced via immunoSEQ multiplex PCR; TCRdb's table is partial and in-frame only. The sample lists about 180,000 clones, about 51% occurring once. J is TRBJ2-6 and V is TRBV29-1, with TRBD2 as a possible D gene (6 bases). This TCR was sampled from a human donor with alopecia areata. This sample comprised CD8+ T cells sorted from blood, obtained around week 54, from a patient treated with tofacitinib. The CDR3 spells CSVGGDEHSGANVLTF. CDR3 DNA sequence: TGCAGCGTTGGCGGGGACGAACACTCTGGGGCCAACGTCCTGACTTTC.